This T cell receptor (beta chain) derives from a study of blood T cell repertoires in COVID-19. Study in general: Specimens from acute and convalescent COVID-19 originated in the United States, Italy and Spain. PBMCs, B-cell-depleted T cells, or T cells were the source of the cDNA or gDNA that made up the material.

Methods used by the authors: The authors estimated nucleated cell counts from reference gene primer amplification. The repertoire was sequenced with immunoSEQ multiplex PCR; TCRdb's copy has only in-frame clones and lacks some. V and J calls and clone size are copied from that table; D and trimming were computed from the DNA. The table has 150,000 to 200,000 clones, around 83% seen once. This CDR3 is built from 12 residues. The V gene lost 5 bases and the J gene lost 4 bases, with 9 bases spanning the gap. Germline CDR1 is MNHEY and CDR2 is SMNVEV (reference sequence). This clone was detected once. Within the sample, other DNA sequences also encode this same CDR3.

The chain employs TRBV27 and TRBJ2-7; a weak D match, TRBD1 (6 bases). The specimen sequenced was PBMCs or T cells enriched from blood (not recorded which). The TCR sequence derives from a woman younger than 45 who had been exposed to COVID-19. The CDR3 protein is CASSLQGYEQYF. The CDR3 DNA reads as TGTGCCAGCAGTCTACAGGGTTACGAGCAGTACTTC.